What follows is one T cell receptor (beta chain) and its context. Its cognate antigen has yet to be identified. The input lacks base qualities; no much larger clone sits a single base away. RNA was extracted using the RNeasy kit, and about 0.5 to 1 ug of the RNA was reverse transcribed with random hexamers. The immunoSEQ multiplex PCR assay, covering 54 Vbeta and 13 Jbeta segments, was used to amplify TCR beta CDR3 regions. To correct PCR amplification bias, a synthetic template baseline was used for both primer optimization and computational correction. Per the original workflow: Reads were assigned to V, D and J genes according to IMGT and analyzed in immunoSEQ Analyzer, with only productive sequences retained. To calculate clonality, Shannon entropy was normalized by log2 of the number of productive unique sequences and then subtracted from one. Public and private clones were assessed among the 100 most prevalent clones of each patient and control. Clones were defined as Susac-specific if absent from the healthy and MS cohorts, from 1052 published viral clones and from other ImmuneACCESS disease sequences. Using fastp trimming at Q25 and MiXCR clonotype assembly, TCRdb reanalyzed the public sequencing data and kept in-frame beta chains. Merged by CDR3 protein, the rows form single entries marked with the most common genes and DNA. TCRdb assigned the V and J calls; the authors' analysis was not used. The sample profile shows 150,000 to 200,000 distinct CDR3 sequences; over 75% of them were found once. The ten largest account for approximately 0.086% of the sample.

The record originates from a study of CD8 T cells in Susac syndrome (dated by TCRdb to 2018 to 2020). A note on the overall study: Of the Susac syndrome patients who were sequenced, 5 or 6 had clinically active disease and roughly eight were in clinical remission. The study used repertoire sequencing to test whether antigen drove CD8+ T cell activation and differentiation in Susac syndrome. At the time of blood withdrawal, Susac syndrome patients were either therapy-naive, taking corticosteroids (with some also receiving IVIg), or on IVIg alone. Overall results and qualifications from the work: In the CD4+ T cell repertoire of Susac syndrome patients, clonal expansion was not detected. The TCR sequencing and HLA analysis was acknowledged to have included a relatively small number of individuals.

Peripheral blood CD8+ and CD4+ T cells from healthy donors, Susac syndrome patients and multiple sclerosis patients were profiled by high-throughput TCR beta sequencing. The Susac syndrome patients fulfilled recently defined diagnostic criteria for definite or probable disease. CD8+ TEMRA cells were enriched by FACS, while bulk CD8+ and CD4+ T cells were purified by magnetic negative isolation. Blood was drawn into EDTA tubes, processed within 24 hours, and PBMCs were isolated by density gradient centrifugation. PBMCs intended for TCR sequencing were cryopreserved in liquid nitrogen and were subsequently thawed in a 37 degrees C water bath. The sorted or isolated CD4+, CD8+ and CD8+ TEMRA cells had a purity of 90% or higher. The CDR3 goes from the cysteine to the phenylalanine over 14 residues. Only the CDR3 part of the read is kept: 42 bases, read in frame from the first base. V is pared back by 1 base and J by 0 bases, with 7 bases lying between the germline termini. The germline V gene (reference sequence) sets CDR1 to DFQATT and CDR2 to SNEGSKA.

The V and J segments used are TRBV20-1 and TRBJ1-5, with the D gene call left open. Sequencing was performed on CD4+ T cells from PBMCs. The TCR was taken from a human donor with Susac syndrome. The encoded CDR3 is CSARGVTSNQPQHF. Here is the DNA: TGCAGTGCTAGAGGGGTGACTAGCAATCAGCCCCAGCATTTT.